The present TCR beta chain was sequenced within a study of response to subunit inactivated influenza vaccine. MiXCR, applied by TCRdb to the RT-PCR reads, yields one record per CDR3 protein. The sample records about 540,000 distinct CDR3 sequences, 20% to 25% being singletons. The CDR3 length is 17 residues. Germline V CDR1 and CDR2: SQVTM, ANQGSEA. The J segment lost 1 base and the V segment lost 3 bases, leaving 9 bases of the junction unmatched. These data were likewise used in another study, on T cells expressing NK-cell markers. In that study: UMIs accompanied the 5'RACE template switching by which TCR beta cDNA was made. It was sorted CD3+CD56-NKG2C+, CD3+CD56+NKG2C- and CD3+CD56+NKG2C+ T cells that provided the TCR beta repertoires.

The rearrangement uses TRBV29-1 and TRBJ2-3; 11 bases align to TRBD2. The TCR comes from a man between 45 and 60 years old who received an inactivated influenza vaccine. The sample in question was CD4+ T cells sorted from PBMCs, obtained approximately 13 days after vaccination. The CDR3 loop reads CSVDCTSGSLGTDTQYF. As DNA, the CDR3 is TGCAGCGTTGATTGTACTAGCGGGAGCCTTGGCACAGATACGCAGTATTTT.